This is a list of T cell receptor beta chains from one sample in a study of human T cells and chemical hapten exposure. One entry per CDR3 protein, called by TCRdb with MiXCR from the RACE reads. There are 65,000 to 95,000 distinct CDR3 sequences in the sample; around 9.3% occur only once, and roughly 1.5% lies in the top ten. Material for sequencing was whole blood. These receptors came from a female donor in good health. Some clones in this sample may be carry-over from other donors' samples. Both conserved end residues are part of each CDR3. Each record gives: V gene, J gene, D gene, clone size, CDR3 DNA, CDR3 protein. A D gene is named only where the DNA matches it firmly. Only some rows state a clone size, as once, few, many or a class for expanded clones.

TRBV28	TRBJ1-2	.	many	TGTGCCAGCAGTTTATTTGCAGCTAACTATGGCTACACCTTC	CASSLFAANYGYTF
TRBV7-2	TRBJ1-6	.	few	TGTGCCAGCAGCCCGCAAGGGGCTCGACTCCACTTT	CASSPQGARLHF
TRBV7-8	TRBJ1-1	.	many	TGTGCCAGCAGCCTCGCAGCTTATAACACTGAAGCTTTCTTT	CASSLAAYNTEAFF
TRBV6-4	TRBJ2-2	.	many	TGTGCCAGCAGTGTTGCGGGGAACACCGGGGAGCTGTTTTTT	CASSVAGNTGELFF
TRBV12-3/TRBV12-4	TRBJ2-1	TRBD2	many	TGTGCCAGCAGCATCCCTAGCGGGGGGGCGAGTGAGCAGTTCTTC	CASSIPSGGASEQFF
TRBV5-1	TRBJ1-2	TRBD1	.	TGCGCCAGCAGCTTGGTGGCAGGGGGCGATGGCGGCTACACCTTC	CASSLVAGGDGGYTF
TRBV6-5	TRBJ2-6	.	few	TGTGCCAGCAGTTACTCCACTTTAAGGGGTAGGACCTCTGGGGCCAACGTCCTGACTTTC	CASSYSTLRGRTSGANVLTF
TRBV20-1	TRBJ1-6	.	many	TGCAGTACCCTGGGGGGCCGATCGAATTCACCCCTCCACTTT	CSTLGGRSNSPLHF
TRBV6-6	TRBJ1-5	.	many	TGTGCCAGCACCGACTACTCGGGGAGCAATCAGCCCCAGCATTTT	CASTDYSGSNQPQHF
TRBV18	TRBJ2-7	.	few	TGTGCCAGCTCACCGGCTAGTTCCTACGAGCAGTACTTC	CASSPASSYEQYF
TRBV9	TRBJ2-3	.	few	TGTGCCAGCAGCCAGCAGGACAGCCTTACAGATACGCAGTATTTT	CASSQQDSLTDTQYF
TRBV18	TRBJ2-3	.	.	TGTGCCAGCTCACGGGACTCCTCTAGCACAGATACGCAGTATTTT	CASSRDSSSTDTQYF
TRBV14	TRBJ2-7	.	many	TGTGCCAGCAGCCCCTCGGGGTACGAGCAGTACTTC	CASSPSGYEQYF
TRBV29-1	TRBJ2-1	.	once	TGCAGCGTTCCCGACATCGGGTACAATGAGCAGTTCTTC	CSVPDIGYNEQFF
TRBV27	TRBJ2-3	TRBD2	few	TGTGCCAGCAGTTCGCTAGCGGGGGGGCCAACAGATACGCAGTATTTT	CASSSLAGGPTDTQYF
TRBV20-1	TRBJ2-7	.	few	TGCAGTGCTAGAATGGTTGGCGAGCAGTACTTC	CSARMVGEQYF
TRBV5-6	TRBJ2-7	TRBD1	many	TGTGCCAGCAGACCCGGGACAGAACCAGTTTACGAGCAGTACTTC	CASRPGTEPVYEQYF
TRBV11-3	TRBJ2-7	.	few	TGTGCCAGCAGTTCTTCCCCCTCCTACGAGCAGTACTTC	CASSSSPSYEQYF
TRBV4-1	TRBJ1-5	.	.	TGCGCCAGCAGCTGGGGTCTTCGGGACCAGCCCCAGCATTTT	CASSWGLRDQPQHF
TRBV12-3/TRBV12-4	TRBJ1-2	TRBD1	few	TGTGCCAGCAGAAACAGGGGCGCCGATGGCTACACCTTC	CASRNRGADGYTF
TRBV5-1	TRBJ1-1	.	.	TGCGCCAGCAGCTTCGCGGGGGCGAACACTGAAGCTTTCTTT	CASSFAGANTEAFF
TRBV6-2/TRBV6-3	TRBJ2-4	TRBD1	many	TGTGCCAGCAGCCGGGACAGTGAAGCCAAAAACATTCAGTACTTC	CASSRDSEAKNIQYF